The 5 T cell receptor beta chains listed next were all sequenced from one sample in a study of blood T cell repertoires in COVID-19. TCRdb's table, derived via immunoSEQ multiplex PCR, lists solely in-frame clones and lacks some. This sample has roughly 70,000 clones, with roughly 90% found just once. The sequenced material came from peripheral blood. Receptors originate from a man between 50 and 59 years old with acute or convalescent COVID-19.

J is TRBJ2-3 and V is TRBV6-5; the match to TRBD2 covers 8 bases. With V trimmed by 6 bases and J by 6 bases, 8 bases remained unmatched. In germline, CDR1 is MNHEY, CDR2 SVGAGI. This CDR3 has 14 amino acids. The CDR3 DNA reads TGTGCCAGCAGCGATCGGGGGGGCCATGATACGCAGTATTTT. Translating gives CASSDRGGHDTQYF.

The CDR3, as DNA: TGTGCCAGCAGCCCGTGGGGACAGGGGATGAATAATTCACCCCTCCACTTT. Translated, it gives CASSPWGQGMNNSPLHF. V and J are TRBV7-8 and TRBJ1-6; 10 positions agree with TRBD1. V dropped 5 bases and J dropped 5; count of bases not matched to a gene: 9. The CDR3 extends over 17 amino acids. Germline V gene sequence: CDR1 SGHVS, CDR2 FQNEAQ.

CDR3 in amino acids: CASSDGTGVNTEAFF. CDR3 nucleotides: TGTGCCAGCAGTGACGGGACAGGGGTGAACACTGAAGCTTTCTTT. The chain couples TRBV6-1 to TRBJ1-1, with 10 bases fitting TRBD1. The germline gives CDR1 MNHNS, CDR2 SASEGT. The junction had 1 base not matched to a gene; V was cut back by 3 bases and J by 0 bases. The length of the CDR3 is 15 residues.

This rearrangement joins TRBV11-1 to TRBJ2-5; D might be TRBD2 (5 bases). The ends were cut back, 4 bases at V and 6 bases at J, with 18 bases in the middle. The CDR3 spans 15 residues. Germline CDR1 SGHAT, CDR2 FQDESV (reference sequence). The DNA for the CDR3 is TGTGCCAGCAGCTCAGATCCGGGAAGGAGGCAGACCCAGTACTTC. Translation: CASSSDPGRRQTQYF.

V usage is TRBV7-9 and J usage is TRBJ1-1, with 10 positions matching TRBD1. Trimming took 2 bases from V and 4 from J; bases not matched to a gene: 1. This CDR3 region has 14 residues. CDR1 and CDR2 (germline): SEHNR, FQNEAQ (reference sequence). The CDR3 sequence is CASSLRTGGTEAFF. The CDR3 DNA follows: TGTGCCAGCAGCTTAAGGACAGGGGGCACTGAAGCTTTCTTT.